This record covers a single T cell receptor beta chain. What it recognizes is unknown. CDR1 MNHNS and CDR2 SASEGT come from the germline V gene. CDR3 size: 15 residues. The data stem from a study of monozygotic twins with inflammatory bowel disease. Study conclusions and caveats: Healthy twins shared more clonotypes with others than IBD patients, most markedly active ones. Individual T cell subtypes were not distinguishable. Inverse Simpson values showed less TCRbeta diversity in IBD patients than in their healthy co-twins.

There were around 3.5 ug of total RNA used for each TCR library. TCRdb reprocessed the 5' RACE reads; each CDR3 protein has one entry and no DNA is given. The table lists 400,000 to 500,000 distinct CDR3 sequences. This clonotype was obtained from a human donor with ulcerative colitis or Crohn's disease, or a healthy co-twin of an affected twin (not recorded which). The chain joins TRBV6-1 to TRBJ2-1; TCRdb returns TRBD2, unconfirmable since there is no DNA. The sample comprised blood. CDR3 region: CASSPLAGGPFEQFF.